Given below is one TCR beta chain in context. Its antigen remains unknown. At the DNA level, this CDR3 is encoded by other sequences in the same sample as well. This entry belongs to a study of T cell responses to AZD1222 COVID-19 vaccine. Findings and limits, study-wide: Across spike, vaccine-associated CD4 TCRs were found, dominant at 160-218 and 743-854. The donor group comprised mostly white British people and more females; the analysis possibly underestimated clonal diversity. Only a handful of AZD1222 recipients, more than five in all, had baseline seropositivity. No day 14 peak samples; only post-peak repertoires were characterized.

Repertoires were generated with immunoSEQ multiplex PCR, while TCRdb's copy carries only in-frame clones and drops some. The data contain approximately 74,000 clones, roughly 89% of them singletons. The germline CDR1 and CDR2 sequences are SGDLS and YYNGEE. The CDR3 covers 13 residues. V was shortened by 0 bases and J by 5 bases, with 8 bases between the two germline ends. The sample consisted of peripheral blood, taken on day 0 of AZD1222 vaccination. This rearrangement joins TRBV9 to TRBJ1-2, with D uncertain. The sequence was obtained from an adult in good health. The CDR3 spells CASSVDGVYGYTF. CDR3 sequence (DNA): TGTGCCAGCAGCGTAGATGGGGTATATGGCTACACCTTC.